These 7 T cell receptor beta chains were sequenced from one sample in a study of CD8 T cells in ankylosing spondylitis (dated by TCRdb to the late 2010s). Findings and caveats that apply to the study as a whole: A TCR beta motif made up of fewer than 10 highly homologous amino acid variants appeared to be characteristic of blood from ankylosing spondylitis patients.

The antigens for these receptors are not known. Library method: 5' RACE. Sequencing relied on an Illumina HiSeq 2500. In-frame beta chains were kept once TCRdb had trimmed the public reads at Q25 with fastp and called clones with MiXCR. Entries that share a CDR3 protein sequence are merged under the most common genes and DNA. The sample profile shows about 500,000 distinct CDR3 sequences; less than 6% of them were found once. The ten largest clones represent around 3.6% of the sample. The sample consisted of blood, either unsorted or a sorted T cell fraction (not recorded which). These receptors were obtained from a male donor with ankylosing spondylitis.

In this sample, this clonotype turned up many times. The chain couples TRBV11-2 to TRBJ2-3; D gene ambiguous. V dropped 1 base and J dropped 2 bases, with 7 bases sitting between them. The CDR3 totals 14 residues. Germline V gene lookup returns CDR1 SGHAT and CDR2 FQNNGV. The CDR3 protein is CASSLGPYTDTQYF. In DNA form, the CDR3 reads TGTGCCAGCAGCTTAGGGCCTTACACAGATACGCAGTATTTT.

The chain carries TRBV24-1 and TRBJ2-3, with a weak D call TRBD2 (6 bases). CDR1 KGHDR and CDR2 SFDVKD come from the germline V gene. The CDR3 consists of 12 residues. V was pared by 10 bases and J by 2 bases, with 9 bases between. The CDR3 loop is CATGGTTDTQYF. The DNA for the CDR3 is TGTGCCACTGGAGGGACCACAGATACGCAGTATTTT.

This clonotype has more than one count but fewer than ten. The DNA of the CDR3 is TGTGCCAGCAGCCCGAGAGCCACTAGCGGGGGGGCCGGTCCAGATACGCAGTATTTT. Its protein is CASSPRATSGGAGPDTQYF. The chain employs TRBV27 and TRBJ2-3; TRBD2 agrees at 13 bases. The CDR3 has 19 amino acids. The germline gives CDR1 MNHEY, CDR2 SMNVEV (reference sequence). After removal of 6 bases from V and 4 bases from J, the junction contained 16 bases not matched to a gene.

This clonotype has more than one count but fewer than ten. The CDR3 loop reads CASSTFSGSGYEQYF. The CDR3 DNA sequence: TGTGCCAGCAGCACCTTTAGCGGGTCCGGCTACGAGCAGTACTTC. The chain employs TRBV7-8 and TRBJ2-7; 7 bases fit TRBD2. Germline-derived CDR1 and CDR2 are SGHVS and FQNEAQ. This CDR3 comprises 15 residues. Trimming at V came to 5 bases and at J to 3 bases, leaving 10 bases not matched to a gene.

Remarks on this clonotype: This may be a read error: a much more frequent sequence differs by one nucleotide. V usage is TRBV6-5 and J usage is TRBJ1-1; D possibly corresponds to TRBD1 (6 bases). The germline V gene has CDR1 MNHEY and CDR2 SVGAGI. V shed 6 bases and J shed 0 bases, with 17 bases lying between them. This CDR3 spans 16 amino acids. CDR3 protein: CASSYTGALMNTEAFF. The DNA of the CDR3 is TGTGCCAGCAGCTATACGGGGGCTCTCATGAACACTGAAGCTTTCTTT.

This clonotype was seen repeatedly, ten times or more. The chain is built from TRBV6-2 or TRBV6-3 and TRBJ2-5, with 7 bases matching TRBD2. The CDR3 is made up of 14 amino acids. Looked up from germline, CDR1 is MNHEY and CDR2 is SVGEGT. Trimming took 6 bases from V and 4 from J; bases not matched to a gene: 8. The CDR3 spells CASSRSGTGETQYF. CDR3 DNA sequence: TGTGCCAGCAGCCGAAGCGGGACGGGAGAGACCCAGTACTTC.

In this sample, this clonotype turned up many times. This chain connects TRBV7-2 to TRBJ2-7; the D gene is possibly TRBD2 (6 bases). Between the trimmed V and J ends, which lost 1 base and 6 bases, there was a span of 16 bases. The germline gives CDR1 SGHTA, CDR2 FQGNSA. The CDR3 is 15 residues long. The CDR3 DNA reads TGTGCCAGCAGCTTAGTAGGGGCCGGGGGAACCGAGCAGTACTTC. Protein: CASSLVGAGGTEQYF.